One and the same sample provided the 23 T cell receptor beta chains below, sequenced in a study of early stage breast cancer tumors. Assay used: immunoSEQ multiplex PCR; TCRdb lists only in-frame clones, some missing. Of roughly 19,000 clones in the sample, 76% were seen once. Material for sequencing was blood. The receptor source for this set is a person aged 60 to 70 with breast cancer.

This rearrangement joins TRBV2 to TRBJ2-5, with D possibly being TRBD1 (6 bases). The germline gives CDR1 SNHLY, CDR2 FYNNEI. There are 15 residues in the CDR3. Between the trimmed V and J ends, which lost 6 bases and 5 bases, there was a span of 19 bases. CDR3 region: CASSESTGSGETQYF. Written as DNA, the CDR3 is TGTGCCAGCAGCGAATCCACAGGGTCGGGGGAGACCCAGTACTTC.

The rearrangement links TRBV5-1 to TRBJ2-5, with TRBD2 identical over 11 bases. The length of the CDR3 is 16 residues. Germline lookup yields CDR1 SGHRS and CDR2 YFSETQ. The J segment lost 5 bases and the V segment lost 2 bases, leaving 8 bases of the junction unmatched. CDR3 nucleotides: TGCGCCAGCAGCTTCGGGCTAGCGGGAGGTGAGGAGACCCAGTACTTC. This translates into CASSFGLAGGEETQYF.

V gene TRBV29-1 combines with J gene TRBJ2-1; 7 bases match TRBD1. The CDR3 runs to 17 residues. After removal of 6 bases from V and 7 bases from J, the junction contained 21 bases not matched to a gene. CDR1 SQVTM and CDR2 ANQGSEA come from the germline V gene. CDR3 residues: CSVPSRDSTERRNEQFF. Here the CDR3 DNA reads TGCAGCGTCCCGTCCCGGGACAGCACGGAGCGTCGGAATGAGCAGTTCTTC.

V and J are TRBV5-1 and TRBJ2-7; no firm D call. V gave up 1 base and J gave up 0 bases, with 8 bases separating them. Germline V gene data show CDR1 as SGHRS and CDR2 as YFSETQ. This CDR3 has 14 residues. CDR3 nucleotides: TGCGCCAGCAGCTTGCCAGTAAGCTCCTACGAGCAGTACTTC. Its translation: CASSLPVSSYEQYF.

V usage is TRBV4-1 and J usage is TRBJ2-7, with D perhaps TRBD2 (6 bases). CDR1 and CDR2 (germline): MGHRA, YSYEKL. The CDR3 loop spans 13 amino acids. The V end lost 3 bases, the J end lost 1 base, and 7 bases lay between the germline ends. The chain's CDR3 is CASSHGGSYEQYF. The CDR3 DNA follows: TGCGCCAGCAGCCATGGGGGGTCCTACGAGCAGTACTTC.

This chain links TRBV4-2 with TRBJ2-3; TRBD1 agrees at 9 bases. Germline values: CDR1 LGHNA, CDR2 YNFKEQ. The junction had 9 bases not matched to a gene; V was cut back by 3 bases and J by 2 bases. CDR3 length: 17 amino acids. DNA for the CDR3: TGTGCCAGCAGCCATGCTGTCGGGACAGGGTTCACAGATACGCAGTATTTT. Amino acids: CASSHAVGTGFTDTQYF.

This clone has just a few counts. This chain joins TRBV7-9 and TRBJ2-3; no reliable D call. Germline V gene lookup returns CDR1 SEHNR and CDR2 FQNEAQ (reference sequence). CDR3 length: 14 amino acids. Trimming took off 5 bases at V and 0 bases at J, with 9 bases between the two ends. CDR3 protein: CASSHLHSTDTQYF. CDR3 DNA sequence: TGTGCCAGCAGCCACCTGCATAGCACAGATACGCAGTATTTT.

The chain has TRBV7-2 and TRBJ2-3; D is perhaps TRBD1 (5 bases). CDR1 is SGHTA and CDR2 is FQGNSA in the germline V gene. Trimming stripped 6 bases from V and 5 bases from J, with 18 bases between. The CDR3 runs to 15 residues. CDR3 in DNA: TGTGCCAGCAGGGGGCTTGCGATGGTTGGAGATACGCAGTATTTT. Translating gives CASRGLAMVGDTQYF.

The chain uses TRBV14 and TRBJ1-1, with D uncertain. This CDR3 region has 13 residues. Trimming removed 3 bases at V and 0 bases at J, with 5 bases between. The germline CDR1 and CDR2 sequences are SGHDN and FVKESK. Written as DNA, the CDR3 is TGTGCCAGCAGCCAGTCAGTGAACACTGAAGCTTTCTTT. It specifies CASSQSVNTEAFF.

The chain uses TRBV5-4 and TRBJ2-7, with 8 bases aligning to TRBD2. Looked up from germline, CDR1 is SGHNT and CDR2 is YYREEE (reference sequence). The CDR3 runs 15 residues. V gave up 2 bases and J gave up 1 base; unmatched junction bases: 5. CDR3 in amino acids: CASSFGGGSSYEQYF. The DNA of the CDR3 is TGTGCCAGCAGCTTCGGGGGGGGGAGTTCCTACGAGCAGTACTTC.

This clone was observed once. The chain combines TRBV6-6 with TRBJ1-5, with TRBD1 matching over 7 bases. CDR3 length: 13 amino acids. The germline gives CDR1 MNHNY, CDR2 SVGAGI (reference sequence). The V and J ends lost 6 bases and 7 bases, in that order; junction bases with no gene match: 6. CDR3 nucleotides: TGTGCCAGCAGCCGACAGGGCCGGCAGCCCCAGCATTTT. It is translated as CASSRQGRQPQHF.

This chain connects TRBV5-1 to TRBJ1-1; 9 positions match TRBD1. After removal of 7 bases from V and 5 bases from J, the junction contained 9 bases not matched to a gene. The CDR3 consists of 14 residues. The germline V gene has CDR1 SGHRS and CDR2 YFSETQ. The CDR3 loop reads CASQLQGAKTEAFF. For the CDR3, the DNA is TGCGCCAGCCAATTACAGGGGGCAAAGACTGAAGCTTTCTTT.

In this sample, this clone turned up once. The chain employs TRBV11-2 and TRBJ1-6; D is unclear. Germline V gene sequence: CDR1 SGHAT, CDR2 FQNNGV. V gave up 0 bases and J gave up 3 bases, with 9 bases separating them. The CDR3 is made up of 16 amino acids. The CDR3 nucleotides are TGTGCCAGCAGCTTAGAGGGCAGCTTCTATAATTCACCCCTCCACTTT. Residues: CASSLEGSFYNSPLHF.

The CDR3 DNA follows: TGTGCCAGCAGTTATCTAAGGGGGTTCTACGAGCAGTACTTC. As protein: CASSYLRGFYEQYF. The chain recombines TRBV6-5 with TRBJ2-7; a weak D match, TRBD1 (6 bases). This CDR3 spans 14 amino acids. V lost 3 bases and J lost 3, with 12 bases in between. Germline CDR1 and CDR2: MNHEY and SVGAGI.

The chain carries TRBV29-1 and TRBJ2-2; 10 bases are a match to TRBD2. V lost 7 bases to trimming and J lost 3 bases; unmatched junction nucleotides: 5. This CDR3 region has 14 residues. Germline V CDR1 and CDR2: SQVTM, ANQGSEA. CDR3 sequence: CSGSSGSYTGELFF. CDR3 sequence (DNA): TGCAGCGGATCTAGCGGGAGCTACACCGGGGAGCTGTTTTTT.

This chain connects TRBV5-1 to TRBJ1-3; possibly TRBD1 for D (6 bases). The CDR3 has 16 residues. V shed 0 bases and J shed 3 bases, with 13 bases lying between them. Looked up from germline, CDR1 is SGHRS and CDR2 is YFSETQ. CDR3 DNA: TGCGCCAGCAGCTTGGCTGGCCAGGGGTATGGAAACACCATATATTTT. This sequence encodes CASSLAGQGYGNTIYF.

The chain carries TRBV19 and TRBJ2-7, with 10 nucleotides matching TRBD2. With 3 bases clipped from V and 0 bases from J, the junction kept 2 bases outside the gene matches. The CDR3 covers 15 residues. Germline loops: CDR1 LNHDA, CDR2 SQIVND (reference sequence). The CDR3 is CASSIQREGSYEQYF. Here the CDR3 DNA reads TGTGCCAGTAGTATTCAGCGGGAGGGCTCCTACGAGCAGTACTTC.

This sequence joins TRBV27 and TRBJ1-1; 8 bases agree with TRBD1. CDR3 size: 14 residues. CDR1 and CDR2 (germline): MNHEY, SMNVEV (reference sequence). V shed 6 bases and J 4 bases; nucleotides not matched to a gene: 7. This CDR3 reads CASRKTGGRTEAFF. CDR3 nucleotide sequence: TGTGCCAGCAGGAAAACAGGGGGACGCACTGAAGCTTTCTTT.

The rearrangement joins TRBV7-3 to TRBJ2-7; D is tentatively TRBD1 or TRBD2 (6 bases each). Trimming pared 4 bases from V and 6 bases from J, leaving 10 bases between. Germline CDR1 and CDR2: SGHTA and FQGTGA. The CDR3 runs 12 residues. DNA for the CDR3: TGTGCCAGCAGCTCCGGGGGCGGCGAGCAGTACTTC. It is translated as CASSSGGGEQYF.

The V gene is TRBV4-1, the J gene TRBJ2-1; TRBD2 might be the D (5 bases). The germline gives CDR1 MGHRA, CDR2 YSYEKL. This CDR3 has 15 residues. Trimming removed 0 bases from V and 4 bases from J, with 10 bases in between. CDR3 nucleotides: TGCGCCAGCAGCCAAGAAAAGCGGATATACAATGAGCAGTTCTTC. Protein sequence: CASSQEKRIYNEQFF.

V usage is TRBV6-5 and J usage is TRBJ1-1; 9 bases map to TRBD1. Germline values: CDR1 MNHEY, CDR2 SVGAGI. V dropped 2 bases and J dropped 4; count of bases not matched to a gene: 2. There are 14 residues in the CDR3. The CDR3 nucleotides are TGTGCCAGCAGTTACCGGGGACAGGGCACTGAAGCTTTCTTT. This codes for CASSYRGQGTEAFF.

The V and J genes are TRBV5-1 and TRBJ2-3; TRBD2 matches at 10 bases. Germline CDR1 is SGHRS and CDR2 is YFSETQ. J lost 2 bases, V lost 3 bases, and 3 bases had no gene match. The CDR3 is 15 amino acids. The CDR3 nucleotides are TGCGCCAGCAGCTCTAGCGGGAGTGTCACAGATACGCAGTATTTT. Translation: CASSSSGSVTDTQYF.

This chain connects TRBV4-1 to TRBJ1-1; perhaps TRBD1 as D (5 bases). CDR3 size: 15 residues. Trimming took 0 bases from V and 3 from J, leaving 11 bases between them. The germline CDR1 and CDR2 sequences are MGHRA and YSYEKL. CDR3 in DNA: TGCGCCAGCAGCCAAGATCGGGCAGGGCACACTGAAGCTTTCTTT. Translation gives CASSQDRAGHTEAFF.